This TCR beta chain was captured by sequencing in a study of blood T cell repertoires in COVID-19. The germline V gene has CDR1 SGHRS and CDR2 YFSETQ. V lost 4 bases, J lost 3 bases, and 10 bases lay in between. CDR3 size: 13 residues. The participants were between 18 and 89 years old and came from 20 to 30 US areas. Repertoires were generated with immunoSEQ multiplex PCR, while TCRdb's copy carries only in-frame clones and drops some. The sample has roughly 250,000 clones, 75% to 90% seen once. The material sequenced was PBMCs or T cells enriched from blood (not recorded which). This sequence was found in a woman aged 25-40 years who had recovered from COVID-19. V and J are TRBV5-1 and TRBJ1-1; D is uncertain. CDR3 sequence reads: CASSPDGYTEAFF. CDR3 sequence (DNA): TGCGCCAGCAGCCCTGACGGGTACACTGAAGCTTTCTTT. The full variable domain, completed using reference TRBV5-1 and TRBJ1-1, is KAGVTQTPRYLIKTRGQQVTLSCSPISGHRSVSWYQQTPGQGLQFLFEYFSETQRNKGNFPGRFSGRQFSNSRSEMNVSTLELGDSALYLCASSPDGYTEAFFGQGTRLTVV.